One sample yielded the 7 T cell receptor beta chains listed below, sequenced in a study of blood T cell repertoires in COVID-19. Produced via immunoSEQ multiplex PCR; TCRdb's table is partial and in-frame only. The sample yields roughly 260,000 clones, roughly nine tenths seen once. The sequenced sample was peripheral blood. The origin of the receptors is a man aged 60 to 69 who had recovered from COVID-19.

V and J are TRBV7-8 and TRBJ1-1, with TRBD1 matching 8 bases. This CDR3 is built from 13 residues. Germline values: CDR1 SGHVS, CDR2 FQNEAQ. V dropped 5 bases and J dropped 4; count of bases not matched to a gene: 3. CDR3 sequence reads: CASSRQGATEAFF. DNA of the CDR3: TGTGCCAGCAGCCGGCAGGGGGCCACTGAAGCTTTCTTT.

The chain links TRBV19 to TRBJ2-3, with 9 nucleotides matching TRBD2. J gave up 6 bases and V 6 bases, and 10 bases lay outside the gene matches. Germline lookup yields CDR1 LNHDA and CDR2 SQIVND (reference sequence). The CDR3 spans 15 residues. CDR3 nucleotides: TGTGCCAGTAGGACTAGCGGAACTAACGGGGATACGCAGTATTTT. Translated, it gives CASRTSGTNGDTQYF.

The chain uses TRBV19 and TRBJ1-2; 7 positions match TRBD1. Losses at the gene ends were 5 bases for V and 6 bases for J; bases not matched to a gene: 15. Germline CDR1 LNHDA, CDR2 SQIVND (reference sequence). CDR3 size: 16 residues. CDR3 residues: CASSASDRALVNGYTF. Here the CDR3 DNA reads TGTGCCAGTAGTGCGAGCGACAGGGCGCTGGTAAATGGCTACACCTTC.

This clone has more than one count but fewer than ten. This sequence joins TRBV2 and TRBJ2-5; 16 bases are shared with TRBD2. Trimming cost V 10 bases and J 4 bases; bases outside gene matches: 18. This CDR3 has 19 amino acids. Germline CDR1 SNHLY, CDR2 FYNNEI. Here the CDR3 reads CAIQFPPGLAGGRRETQYF. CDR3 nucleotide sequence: TGTGCCATCCAGTTTCCCCCGGGACTAGCGGGGGGGCGGAGAGAGACCCAGTACTTC.

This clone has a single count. CDR3 coding DNA: TGTGCCAGCAGTTTTACCCCGGGGAGTTGGGTCGGGGTATCCCTCCACTTT. Residues: CASSFTPGSWVGVSLHF. This chain uses TRBV27 with TRBJ1-6; D gene unclear. V was trimmed by 3 bases and J by 14 bases, leaving 26 bases between them. There are 17 residues in the CDR3. CDR1 and CDR2 (germline): MNHEY, SMNVEV (reference sequence).

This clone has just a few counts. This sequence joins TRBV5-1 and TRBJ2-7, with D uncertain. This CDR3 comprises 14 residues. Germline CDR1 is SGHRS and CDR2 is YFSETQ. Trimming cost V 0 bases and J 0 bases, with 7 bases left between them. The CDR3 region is CASSLERSSYEQYF. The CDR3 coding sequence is TGCGCCAGCAGCTTGGAACGGAGCTCCTACGAGCAGTACTTC. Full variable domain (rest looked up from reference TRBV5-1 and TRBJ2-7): KAGVTQTPRYLIKTRGQQVTLSCSPISGHRSVSWYQQTPGQGLQFLFEYFSETQRNKGNFPGRFSGRQFSNSRSEMNVSTLELGDSALYLCASSLERSSYEQYFGPGTRLTVT.

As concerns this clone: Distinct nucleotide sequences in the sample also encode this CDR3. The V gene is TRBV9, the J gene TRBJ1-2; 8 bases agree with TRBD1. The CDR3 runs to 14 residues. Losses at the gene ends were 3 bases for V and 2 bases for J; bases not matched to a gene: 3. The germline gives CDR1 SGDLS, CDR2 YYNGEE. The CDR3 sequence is CASSARTGNYGYTF. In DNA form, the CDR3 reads TGTGCCAGCAGCGCGAGGACAGGGAACTATGGCTACACCTTC.